Sequencing of this TCR beta chain was carried out in a study of blood T cell repertoires in COVID-19. As for the study in general: Acute and convalescent COVID-19 samples came from the United States, Italy and Spain. PBMCs, B-cell-depleted T cells, or T cells provided the cDNA or gDNA that made up the material.

How the authors handled the data: Reference gene primer amplification in the assay estimated nucleated cell counts. Profiling relied on immunoSEQ multiplex PCR, and the TCRdb table lists in-frame clones only, not all of them. That table gives V, J and clone size, and the DNA gave D and trimming. The data show about 30,000 clones, with 65% to 90% seen just once and more than 7.5% held by the top ten. Germline-derived CDR1 and CDR2 are MNHEY and SVGEGT. The CDR3 loop spans 17 amino acids. Trimming shortened V by 2 bases and J by 0 bases, and 16 bases separated the two germline ends. This receptor was obtained from an elderly man with active COVID-19. The J gene is TRBJ1-1, the V gene TRBV6-2 or TRBV6-3; D is unresolved. Sequenced: peripheral blood. Here the CDR3 DNA reads TGTGCCAGCAGTTACAATAACTGGACTATCATGAACACTGAAGCTTTCTTT. Translating it yields CASSYNNWTIMNTEAFF.